This T cell receptor beta chain derives from a study of early T cells in non-severe SARS-CoV-2 infection. Whole-study results and caveats: There was a bias toward anti-spike CD8 responses in VDJdb matching, which missed private and CD4 specificities.

The ends were cut back, 4 bases at V and 2 bases at J, with 9 bases in the middle. This CDR3 comprises 13 residues. CDR1 and CDR2 from the germline V gene are SGHAT and FQNNGV. As part of library construction, unique molecular identifiers were attached to individual cDNA molecules. MiXCR, applied by TCRdb to the 5' RACE reads, yields one record per CDR3 protein. The data contain tens of thousands of distinct CDR3 sequences, about 16% of them singletons. This clonotype was counted at least ten times. Its antigen is undetermined. The genes are TRBV11-2 and TRBJ2-7; D perhaps matches TRBD2 (6 bases). Sequencing input: whole blood. The source of this sequence is an adult who was a healthcare worker with PCR-confirmed SARS-CoV-2 infection or an uninfected control (not recorded which). The CDR3 here is CASSYERAYEQYF. As DNA, the CDR3 is TGTGCCAGCAGCTACGAGCGGGCCTACGAGCAGTACTTC.